This is a list of T cell receptor beta chains from one sample in a study of breast tumors, draining lymph nodes, adjacent tissues. TCRdb reprocessed the multiplex PCR reads via MiXCR and lists one record per CDR3 protein. Here the sample spans 12,000 or so distinct CDR3 sequences, 53% being singletons. The sample consisted of breast tumor tissue. The origin of the receptors is a female donor with breast cancer. Some clones in this sample may be carry-over from other donors' samples. CDR3s include the opening cysteine and the closing phenylalanine or tryptophan. Fields, in order: V gene, J gene, clone size, D gene, CDR3 DNA, CDR3 protein. A D gene is named only where the DNA matches it firmly. Clone size appears in some rows only: once, few, many, or a class for an expanded clone.

V: TRBV6-1
J: TRBJ1-2
size: many
D: .
DNA: TGTGCCAGCAGTTACTTTTACGTCCACCGGCATTCTAACTATGGCTACACCTTC
CDR3: CASSYFYVHRHSNYGYTF

V: TRBV11-2
J: TRBJ2-1
size: .
D: TRBD2
DNA: TGTGCCAGCAGCCAAGGACTAGCGGGATACAATGAGCAGTTCTTC
CDR3: CASSQGLAGYNEQFF

V: TRBV5-1
J: TRBJ1-4
size: .
D: .
DNA: TGCGCCAGCAGCTTTGACGGGGGCTTTCAAAAACTGTTTTTT
CDR3: CASSFDGGFQKLFF

V: TRBV6-1
J: TRBJ1-3
size: few
D: .
DNA: TGTGCCAGCAGTGAAGGGGTCCGACGCTCTGGAAACACCATATATTTT
CDR3: CASSEGVRRSGNTIYF

V: TRBV9
J: TRBJ2-1
size: many
D: .
DNA: TGTGCCAGCAGCGTAGGGGGACTCACAATGGATGAGCAGTTCTTC
CDR3: CASSVGGLTMDEQFF

V: TRBV10-3
J: TRBJ1-3
size: .
D: .
DNA: TGTGCCATCAGTGGGTCACAGGCTGGAAACACCATATATTTT
CDR3: CAISGSQAGNTIYF

V: TRBV10-3
J: TRBJ2-7
size: .
D: .
DNA: TGTGCCATCAGTTCGCAGGGTGTCGGTGCCGCTGGGCAGTACTTC
CDR3: CAISSQGVGAAGQYF

V: TRBV19
J: TRBJ2-1
size: few
D: TRBD2
DNA: TGTGCCAGTAGTTTCGGGACTAGCGGTGAGCAGTTCTTC
CDR3: CASSFGTSGEQFF

V: TRBV7-8
J: TRBJ2-2
size: many
D: .
DNA: TGTGCCAGCACCTCTCAGGGAGGGGGAGGCACCGGGGAGCTGTTTTTT
CDR3: CASTSQGGGGTGELFF

V: TRBV9
J: TRBJ2-3
size: few
D: TRBD2
DNA: TGTGCCAGCAGCGTAGTAGGACTAGCGGGAGGGGATACGCAGTATTTT
CDR3: CASSVVGLAGGDTQYF

V: TRBV13
J: TRBJ2-2
size: .
D: .
DNA: TGTGCCAGCAGCACGCAAAGGGGGCTGTTTTTT
CDR3: CASSTQRGLFF

V: TRBV6-2/TRBV6-3
J: TRBJ2-5
size: few
D: .
DNA: TGTGCCAGCAACCGGGATAGCGTACAAGAGACCCAGTACTTC
CDR3: CASNRDSVQETQYF

V: TRBV12-3/TRBV12-4
J: TRBJ2-7
size: .
D: .
DNA: TGTGCCAGCAGTTTCGGACTAAGTAGAAACTACGAGCAGTACTTC
CDR3: CASSFGLSRNYEQYF

V: TRBV5-1
J: TRBJ2-5
size: few
D: TRBD1
DNA: TGCGCCAGCAGCTCCGGACAGGGGGGGGACACCCAGTACTTC
CDR3: CASSSGQGGDTQYF

V: TRBV28
J: TRBJ1-6
size: medium-sized
D: .
DNA: TGTGCCAGCAGCCAAAGTCTATCAGGGGCTATCAATTCACCCCTCCACTTT
CDR3: CASSQSLSGAINSPLHF

V: TRBV20-1
J: TRBJ2-1
size: few
D: .
DNA: TGCAGTGCTAGGGGGCGGCGGGAATCCCTTATTTCCTACAATGAGCAGTTCTTC
CDR3: CSARGRRESLISYNEQFF

V: TRBV11-3
J: TRBJ2-3
size: many
D: TRBD1
DNA: TGTGCCAGCAGCTTGCGACAGGGGGCAACAGATACGCAGTATTTT
CDR3: CASSLRQGATDTQYF

V: TRBV4-1
J: TRBJ2-7
size: .
D: .
DNA: TGCGCCAGCAGCCAAGATAACAGGGTTGGAAACGAGCAGTACTTC
CDR3: CASSQDNRVGNEQYF

V: TRBV24-1
J: TRBJ2-3
size: .
D: .
DNA: TGTGCCACCAGTGATTTAACCGACCGCCGCGATACGCGGTATTTT
CDR3: CATSDLTDRRDTRYF

V: TRBV30
J: TRBJ1-6
size: .
D: .
DNA: TGTGCCTGGAGTCCCCAGGGCCCACCCCTCCACTTT
CDR3: CAWSPQGPPLHF

V: TRBV20-1
J: TRBJ2-7
size: many
D: TRBD2
DNA: TGCAGTGCTAGACGATTTAGCGGGAGGTTCACCTACGAGCAGTACTTC
CDR3: CSARRFSGRFTYEQYF

V: TRBV7-2
J: TRBJ2-5
size: medium-sized
D: .
DNA: TGTGCCAGCAGCTTAGGTCCCCTTCCCGGGGAGACCCAGTACTTC
CDR3: CASSLGPLPGETQYF

V: TRBV4-2
J: TRBJ2-7
size: many
D: .
DNA: TGTGCCAGCAGCCAGGGGTCCGAATGGGACGAGCAGTACTTC
CDR3: CASSQGSEWDEQYF

V: TRBV2
J: TRBJ1-4
size: few
D: .
DNA: TGTGCCAGCAGGCGGCAAAGAGGGTACAATGAAAAACTGTTTTTT
CDR3: CASRRQRGYNEKLFF

V: TRBV3-1
J: TRBJ2-7
size: .
D: .
DNA: TGTGCCAGCAGCCAAGCCCCCGGGAGCTCCTACGAGCAGTACTTC
CDR3: CASSQAPGSSYEQYF

V: TRBV5-1
J: TRBJ2-2
size: .
D: TRBD2
DNA: TGCGCCAGCAGCTTGGGGCGAGCGGGAGCCACCGGGGAGCTGTTTTTT
CDR3: CASSLGRAGATGELFF

V: TRBV20-1
J: TRBJ2-1
size: few
D: .
DNA: TGCAGTGCAAACGCAGGCAATGAGCAGTTCTTC
CDR3: CSANAGNEQFF

V: TRBV12-5
J: TRBJ2-7
size: .
D: TRBD1
DNA: TGTGCTAGTGGTTTGTCACATGAACAGGGGAACGAGCAGTACTTC
CDR3: CASGLSHEQGNEQYF

V: TRBV12-5
J: TRBJ2-2
size: .
D: .
DNA: TGTGCTAGTGGGGGGACCTCGAACACCGGGGAGCTGTTTTTT
CDR3: CASGGTSNTGELFF

V: TRBV7-2
J: TRBJ2-7
size: .
D: .
DNA: TGTGCCAGCAGCGTCAGCTCCTACGAGCAGTACTTC
CDR3: CASSVSSYEQYF

V: TRBV20-1
J: TRBJ1-4
size: once
D: .
DNA: TGCAGTGCCAGCAGGCCAGAAGGCAGGACTAATGAAAAACTGTTTTTT
CDR3: CSASRPEGRTNEKLFF

V: TRBV6-1
J: TRBJ2-7
size: .
D: TRBD2
DNA: TGTGCCAGCAGTGAGCGGGAGGGCCCCTACGAGCAGTACTTC
CDR3: CASSEREGPYEQYF

V: TRBV6-1
J: TRBJ2-3
size: .
D: .
DNA: TGTGCCGGCAGTGCCATCACATATACGCAGTATTTT
CDR3: CAGSAITYTQYF

V: TRBV7-9
J: TRBJ2-2
size: many
D: TRBD2
DNA: TGTGCCAGCAGCCCCACCCGACTAGCGGGATTGCCCGGGGAGCTGTTTTTT
CDR3: CASSPTRLAGLPGELFF

V: TRBV28
J: TRBJ2-7
size: few
D: .
DNA: TGTGCCACCGCCGTGGGCAGCTATCCCTACGAGCAGTACTTC
CDR3: CATAVGSYPYEQYF

V: TRBV5-1
J: TRBJ2-7
size: .
D: TRBD1
DNA: TGCGCCAGCAGCCCCAACAGGGGGCTAAGCTCCTACGAGCAGTACTTC
CDR3: CASSPNRGLSSYEQYF

V: TRBV6-5
J: TRBJ1-6
size: many
D: .
DNA: TGTGCCAGCAGTTGGGGGGATTCACCCCTCCACTTT
CDR3: CASSWGDSPLHF

V: TRBV29-1
J: TRBJ2-1
size: .
D: .
DNA: TGCAGCGTCGTAAGCTCCTACAATGAGCAGTTCTTC
CDR3: CSVVSSYNEQFF

V: TRBV2
J: TRBJ2-2
size: medium-sized
D: .
DNA: TGTGCCCATCGGAGGCAGGGGGGCACCGGGGAGCTGTTTTTT
CDR3: CAHRRQGGTGELFF

V: TRBV6-6
J: TRBJ2-2
size: .
D: .
DNA: TGTGCCAGCAGTTACTCGCCGGGACTGGGGGGCACCGGGGAGCTGTTTTTT
CDR3: CASSYSPGLGGTGELFF

V: TRBV7-9
J: TRBJ1-4
size: few
D: TRBD1
DNA: TGTGCCAGCAGCGGACAGGCAACTAATGAAAAACTGTTTTTT
CDR3: CASSGQATNEKLFF

V: TRBV20-1
J: TRBJ2-7
size: .
D: .
DNA: TGCAGTGCTAGAAGTCCCAGCATTGGCGAGCAGTACTTC
CDR3: CSARSPSIGEQYF

V: TRBV3-1
J: TRBJ1-3
size: .
D: .
DNA: TGTGCCAGCAGCCAAGATCAGGATCGGGGCCTCTCTGGAAACACCATATATTTT
CDR3: CASSQDQDRGLSGNTIYF

V: TRBV12-3/TRBV12-4
J: TRBJ1-2
size: medium-sized
D: .
DNA: TGTGCCAGCAGTCCGTATACAGGGTCCTATGGCTACACCTTC
CDR3: CASSPYTGSYGYTF

V: TRBV6-1
J: TRBJ2-7
size: .
D: TRBD1
DNA: TGTGCCAGCAGGGACAGGCATTCCTACGAGCAGTACTTC
CDR3: CASRDRHSYEQYF

V: TRBV6-5
J: TRBJ1-4
size: .
D: .
DNA: TGTGCCAGCAGTCACAGAGCAACTAATGAAAAACTGTTTTTT
CDR3: CASSHRATNEKLFF

V: TRBV3-1
J: TRBJ1-3
size: .
D: .
DNA: TGTGCCAGCAGCCAAGGGGGCCCTGGAAACACCATATATTTT
CDR3: CASSQGGPGNTIYF

V: TRBV20-1
J: TRBJ2-5
size: many
D: .
DNA: TGCAGTGCTACCCAGATAGCCAACCAAGCGGCCCAGTACTTC
CDR3: CSATQIANQAAQYF

V: TRBV4-1
J: TRBJ2-7
size: .
D: .
DNA: TGCGCCAGCAGCCAAGATTTTCCAGGGGTCTCCTACGAGCAGTACTTC
CDR3: CASSQDFPGVSYEQYF

V: TRBV5-1
J: TRBJ1-2
size: .
D: TRBD1
DNA: TGCGCCAGCAGCGGACAGGCAGGCGACTATGGCTACACCTTC
CDR3: CASSGQAGDYGYTF

V: TRBV7-3
J: TRBJ2-5
size: .
D: .
DNA: TGTGCCAGCAGCCCGACTAGCCAAGAGACCCAGTACTTC
CDR3: CASSPTSQETQYF

V: TRBV4-1
J: TRBJ2-7
size: .
D: TRBD2
DNA: TGCGCCAGCAGCCAACTCATCCCCAGGACTAGCGGGCAAGGGGGAGGCGAGCAGTACTTC
CDR3: CASSQLIPRTSGQGGGEQYF

V: TRBV6-5
J: TRBJ2-5
size: many
D: .
DNA: TGTGCCAGCAGTAAGGGACCGAACTTCCAAGAGACCCAGTACTTC
CDR3: CASSKGPNFQETQYF

V: TRBV7-8
J: TRBJ2-7
size: medium-sized
D: .
DNA: TGTGCCAGCAGCCCCCCGGCCGCGGGAAGCTACGAGCAGTACTTC
CDR3: CASSPPAAGSYEQYF

V: TRBV7-3
J: TRBJ1-2
size: .
D: .
DNA: TGTGCCAGCAAGGCAGGGCCTAACTATGGCTACACCTTC
CDR3: CASKAGPNYGYTF